The sample holds a few counts of the clone carrying this T cell receptor (beta chain). As yet, its antigen is unknown. The PCR ran on 60 Vbeta and 13 Jbeta primers. Profiled with immunoSEQ multiplex PCR; TCRdb holds only in-frame clones, not every one. The data contain 100,000 or so clones, just over 75% of them singletons. This CDR3 comprises 16 residues. CDR1 is LNHDA, CDR2 SQIVND, per germline (reference sequence). V was pared by 1 base and J by 4 bases, with 5 bases of the junction left unmatched. This sample is drawn from a study of cytomegalovirus exposure and HLA in healthy donors. Points from the study as a whole: A later analysis linked a missense variant in DCLRE1C to the trimming of TCR beta V and J genes. Earlier results showed most TCR beta V segments being productive about 87% or about 30% of the time. Cytomegalovirus-associated status was assigned to 164 TCR beta chains.

The genes are TRBV19 and TRBJ2-1, with 9 bases fitting TRBD2. The clonotype comes from a man in his forties in good health and CMV-seropositive. Sequenced material: PBMCs. The CDR3 loop reads CASSIVSGGPYNEQFF. The CDR3 bases are TGTGCCAGTAGTATAGTTAGCGGGGGTCCGTACAATGAGCAGTTCTTC. Together with reference TRBV19 and TRBJ2-1, the CDR3 gives the full variable domain: DGGITQSPKYLFRKEGQNVTLSCEQNLNHDAMYWYRQDPGQGLRLIYYSQIVNDFQKGDIAEGYSVSREKKESFPLTVTSAQKNPTAFYLCASSIVSGGPYNEQFFGPGTRLTVL.